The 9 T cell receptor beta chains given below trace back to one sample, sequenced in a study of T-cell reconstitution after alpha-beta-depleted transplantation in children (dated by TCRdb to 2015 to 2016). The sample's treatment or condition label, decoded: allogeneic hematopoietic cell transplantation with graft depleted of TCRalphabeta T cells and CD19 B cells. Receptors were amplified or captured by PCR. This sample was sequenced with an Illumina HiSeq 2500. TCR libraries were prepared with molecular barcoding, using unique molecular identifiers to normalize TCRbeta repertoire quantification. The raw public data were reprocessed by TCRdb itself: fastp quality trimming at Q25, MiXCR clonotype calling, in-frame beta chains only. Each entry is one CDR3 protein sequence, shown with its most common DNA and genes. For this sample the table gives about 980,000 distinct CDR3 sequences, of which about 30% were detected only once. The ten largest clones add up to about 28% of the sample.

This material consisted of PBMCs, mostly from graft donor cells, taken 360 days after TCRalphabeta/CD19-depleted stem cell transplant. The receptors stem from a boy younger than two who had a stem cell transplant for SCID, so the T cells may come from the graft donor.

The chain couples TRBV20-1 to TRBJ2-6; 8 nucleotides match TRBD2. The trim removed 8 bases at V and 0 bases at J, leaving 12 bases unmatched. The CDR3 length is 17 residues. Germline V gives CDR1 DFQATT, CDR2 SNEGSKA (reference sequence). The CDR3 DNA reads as TGCAGTCCCAACCGCGCGGGGGGTCCCTCTGGGGCCAACGTCCTGACTTTC. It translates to CSPNRAGGPSGANVLTF.

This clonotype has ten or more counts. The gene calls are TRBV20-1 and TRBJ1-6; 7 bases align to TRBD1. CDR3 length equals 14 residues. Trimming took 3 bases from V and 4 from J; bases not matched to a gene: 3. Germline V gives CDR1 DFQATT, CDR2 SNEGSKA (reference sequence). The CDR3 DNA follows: TGCAGTGCTAGGGGACAGTTTTATAATTCACCCCTCCACTTT. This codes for CSARGQFYNSPLHF.

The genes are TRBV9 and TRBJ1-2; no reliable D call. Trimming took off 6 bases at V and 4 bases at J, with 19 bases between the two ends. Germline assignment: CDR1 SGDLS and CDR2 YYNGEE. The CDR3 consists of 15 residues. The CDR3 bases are TGTGCCAGCAACCCTCAACCGTCGGGCGCCTATGGCTACACCTTC. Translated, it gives CASNPQPSGAYGYTF.

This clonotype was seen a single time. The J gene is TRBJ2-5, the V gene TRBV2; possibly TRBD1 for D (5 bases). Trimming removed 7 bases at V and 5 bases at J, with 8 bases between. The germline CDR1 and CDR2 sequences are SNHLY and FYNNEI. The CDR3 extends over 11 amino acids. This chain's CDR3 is CASMGRETQYF. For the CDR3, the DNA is TGTGCCAGCATGGGGCGGGAGACCCAGTACTTC.

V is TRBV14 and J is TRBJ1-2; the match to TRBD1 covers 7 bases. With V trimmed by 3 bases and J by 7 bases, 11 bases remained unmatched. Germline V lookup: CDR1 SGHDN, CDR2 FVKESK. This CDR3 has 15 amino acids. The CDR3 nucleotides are TGTGCCAGCAGCCACCGACAGGGCCCCTACGGTGGCTACACCTTC. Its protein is CASSHRQGPYGGYTF. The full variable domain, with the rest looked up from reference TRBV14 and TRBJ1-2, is EAGVTQFPSHSVIEKGQTVTLRCDPISGHDNLYWYRRVMGKEIKFLLHFVKESKQDESGMPNNRFLAERTGGTYSTLKVQPAELEDSGVYFCASSHRQGPYGGYTFGSGTRLTVV.

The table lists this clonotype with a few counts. The CDR3 loop is CASSLVSGLTDTQYF. As DNA, the CDR3 is TGCGCCAGCAGCTTGGTTAGCGGGCTCACAGATACGCAGTATTTT. The rearrangement links TRBV5-1 to TRBJ2-3, with 7 bases fitting TRBD2. This CDR3 comprises 15 residues. The germline V gene has CDR1 SGHRS and CDR2 YFSETQ. V shed 0 bases and J 2 bases; nucleotides not matched to a gene: 3.

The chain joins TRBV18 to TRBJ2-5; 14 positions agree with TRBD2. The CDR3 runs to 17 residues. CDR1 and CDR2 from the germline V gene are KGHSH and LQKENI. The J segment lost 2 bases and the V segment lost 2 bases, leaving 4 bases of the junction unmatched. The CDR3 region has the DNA TGTGCCAGCTCACCATCCCGGACTAGCGGGAGGCAAGAGACCCAGTACTTC. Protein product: CASSPSRTSGRQETQYF.

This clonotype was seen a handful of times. The CDR3 sequence: CASSSGQPYGGYTF. CDR3 coding DNA: TGCGCCAGCAGCTCAGGACAGCCCTACGGGGGCTACACCTTC. The rearrangement links TRBV5-1 to TRBJ1-2; D might be TRBD1 (6 bases). V dropped 3 bases and J dropped 8 bases, with 17 bases sitting between them. The CDR3 has 14 amino acids. Per germline, CDR1 SGHRS and CDR2 YFSETQ.

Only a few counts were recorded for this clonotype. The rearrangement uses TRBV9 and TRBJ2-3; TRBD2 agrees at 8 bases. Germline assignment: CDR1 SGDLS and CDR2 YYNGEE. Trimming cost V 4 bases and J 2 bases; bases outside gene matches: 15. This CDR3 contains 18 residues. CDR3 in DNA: TGTGCCAGCAGCCCACCCTTGCGGAGTAGCGGGGTCACAGATACGCAGTATTTT. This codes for CASSPPLRSSGVTDTQYF.